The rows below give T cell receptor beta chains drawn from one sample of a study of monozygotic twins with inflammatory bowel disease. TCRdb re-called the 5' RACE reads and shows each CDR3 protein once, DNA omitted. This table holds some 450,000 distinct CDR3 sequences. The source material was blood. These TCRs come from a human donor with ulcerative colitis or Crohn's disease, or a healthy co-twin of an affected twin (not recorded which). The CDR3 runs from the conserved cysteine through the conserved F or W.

CDR3 protein: CASSRSLDNSPLHF; J gene: TRBJ1-6; V gene: TRBV4-2
CDR3 protein: CASSFVDQETQYF; J gene: TRBJ2-5; V gene: TRBV5-1
CDR3 protein: CASSGPGGGNTIYF; J gene: TRBJ1-3; V gene: TRBV28
CDR3 protein: CASSGSQETQYF; J gene: TRBJ2-5; V gene: TRBV6-6
CDR3 protein: CASSPPFGWEQFF; J gene: TRBJ2-1; V gene: TRBV19
CDR3 protein: CASSENGATYEQYF; J gene: TRBJ2-7; V gene: TRBV2
CDR3 protein: CAISGGATNTEAFF; J gene: TRBJ1-1; V gene: TRBV10-3
CDR3 protein: CSFYQRGGYTF; J gene: TRBJ1-2; V gene: TRBV29-1
CDR3 protein: CASSLALADGYTF; J gene: TRBJ1-2; V gene: TRBV7-2
CDR3 protein: CASSLGTAAMNTEAFF; J gene: TRBJ1-1; V gene: TRBV5-1
CDR3 protein: CASSPQAGRNSPLHF; J gene: TRBJ1-6; V gene: TRBV18
CDR3 protein: CASSTPTGGTAEAFF; J gene: TRBJ1-1; V gene: TRBV3-1
CDR3 protein: CASRALAGGPYNEQFF; J gene: TRBJ2-1; V gene: TRBV19
CDR3 protein: CSVESAKVEAFF; J gene: TRBJ1-1; V gene: TRBV29-1
CDR3 protein: CASSYYITGTGEYEQYF; J gene: TRBJ2-7; V gene: TRBV6-5
CDR3 protein: CASSQDWASYNEQFF; J gene: TRBJ2-1; V gene: TRBV4-2
CDR3 protein: CASSGQVTLSSNTEAFF; J gene: TRBJ1-1; V gene: TRBV7-2
CDR3 protein: CSAGTPYGYTF; J gene: TRBJ1-2; V gene: TRBV29-1
CDR3 protein: CSARTSGTGGAYTF; J gene: TRBJ1-2; V gene: TRBV20-1
CDR3 protein: CASSIVDSGEAFF; J gene: TRBJ1-1; V gene: TRBV19
CDR3 protein: CASRPGGGPDQPQHF; J gene: TRBJ1-5; V gene: TRBV28
CDR3 protein: CASSLNFGRGSYNEQFF; J gene: TRBJ2-1; V gene: TRBV27
CDR3 protein: CSAPGTGVNEQFF; J gene: TRBJ2-1; V gene: TRBV29-1
CDR3 protein: CASRQGAWTEAFF; J gene: TRBJ1-1; V gene: TRBV6-2/TRBV6-3
CDR3 protein: CASTPGQVSYGYTF; J gene: TRBJ1-2; V gene: TRBV5-1
CDR3 protein: CASSFLLSGGTGELFF; J gene: TRBJ2-2; V gene: TRBV7-4
CDR3 protein: CSASIRDRGLDQPQHF; J gene: TRBJ1-5; V gene: TRBV20-1
CDR3 protein: CASSQDPAPPWDTQYF; J gene: TRBJ2-3; V gene: TRBV3-1
CDR3 protein: CAWSVGLAGAGFF; J gene: TRBJ2-1; V gene: TRBV30
CDR3 protein: CSARTDTYEQYF; J gene: TRBJ2-7; V gene: TRBV20-1
CDR3 protein: CASSDAGNTIYF; J gene: TRBJ1-3; V gene: TRBV7-8
CDR3 protein: CASSLRGLAVPDTQYF; J gene: TRBJ2-3; V gene: TRBV7-2
CDR3 protein: CASSLKGLSYEQYF; J gene: TRBJ2-7; V gene: TRBV7-2
CDR3 protein: CSARIGVEAFF; J gene: TRBJ1-1; V gene: TRBV20-1
CDR3 protein: CASSRGQGHNEQFF; J gene: TRBJ2-1; V gene: TRBV5-5
CDR3 protein: CASSLATANTEAFF; J gene: TRBJ1-1; V gene: TRBV5-1
CDR3 protein: CASSPNSGISYNEQFF; J gene: TRBJ2-1; V gene: TRBV27
CDR3 protein: CSARPGQAHNEQFF; J gene: TRBJ2-1; V gene: TRBV20-1
CDR3 protein: CASSADGSFWPQHF; J gene: TRBJ1-5; V gene: TRBV28
CDR3 protein: CATSPAGGELFF; J gene: TRBJ2-2; V gene: TRBV15
CDR3 protein: CSAQDFGTGVHYNEQFF; J gene: TRBJ2-1; V gene: TRBV20-1
CDR3 protein: CASSLGQLLDQPQHF; J gene: TRBJ1-5; V gene: TRBV5-6
CDR3 protein: CASLAGRFAKVNTGELFF; J gene: TRBJ2-2; V gene: TRBV6-4
CDR3 protein: CASSLNSAGTEAFF; J gene: TRBJ1-1; V gene: TRBV12-3/TRBV12-4
CDR3 protein: CASSFSGEGESLHF; J gene: TRBJ1-6; V gene: TRBV7-9
CDR3 protein: CASSLEPTTGELFF; J gene: TRBJ2-2; V gene: TRBV12-3/TRBV12-4
CDR3 protein: CASSWTPGVGGYTF; J gene: TRBJ1-2; V gene: TRBV5-5
CDR3 protein: CASSYGTSGQETQYF; J gene: TRBJ2-5; V gene: TRBV9
CDR3 protein: CSVEDRGLVYGYTF; J gene: TRBJ1-2; V gene: TRBV29-1
CDR3 protein: CASSTRAGDGDTEAFF; J gene: TRBJ1-1; V gene: TRBV7-2
CDR3 protein: CSVRGMYGYTF; J gene: TRBJ1-2; V gene: TRBV29-1
CDR3 protein: CASSLRRGGLTDTQYF; J gene: TRBJ2-3; V gene: TRBV5-1
CDR3 protein: CASSDTRNQPQHF; J gene: TRBJ1-5; V gene: TRBV3-1
CDR3 protein: CASSSLSGTNYNEQFF; J gene: TRBJ2-1; V gene: TRBV19
CDR3 protein: CASSLGGDRSFSYEQYF; J gene: TRBJ2-7; V gene: TRBV13